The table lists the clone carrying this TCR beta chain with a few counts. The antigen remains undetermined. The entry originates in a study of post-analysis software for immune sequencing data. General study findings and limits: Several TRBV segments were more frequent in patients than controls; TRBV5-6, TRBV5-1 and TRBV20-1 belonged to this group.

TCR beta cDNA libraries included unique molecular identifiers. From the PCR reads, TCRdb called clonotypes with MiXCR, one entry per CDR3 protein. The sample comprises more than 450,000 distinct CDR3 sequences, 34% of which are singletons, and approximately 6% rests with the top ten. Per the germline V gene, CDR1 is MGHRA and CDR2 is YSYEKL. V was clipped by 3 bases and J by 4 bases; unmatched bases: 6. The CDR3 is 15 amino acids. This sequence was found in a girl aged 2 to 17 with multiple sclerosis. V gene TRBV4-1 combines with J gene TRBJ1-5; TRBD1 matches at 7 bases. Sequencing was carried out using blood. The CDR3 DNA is TGCGCCAGCAGCCAGGGACAGTTTGGGAATCAGCCCCAGCATTTT. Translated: CASSQGQFGNQPQHF.